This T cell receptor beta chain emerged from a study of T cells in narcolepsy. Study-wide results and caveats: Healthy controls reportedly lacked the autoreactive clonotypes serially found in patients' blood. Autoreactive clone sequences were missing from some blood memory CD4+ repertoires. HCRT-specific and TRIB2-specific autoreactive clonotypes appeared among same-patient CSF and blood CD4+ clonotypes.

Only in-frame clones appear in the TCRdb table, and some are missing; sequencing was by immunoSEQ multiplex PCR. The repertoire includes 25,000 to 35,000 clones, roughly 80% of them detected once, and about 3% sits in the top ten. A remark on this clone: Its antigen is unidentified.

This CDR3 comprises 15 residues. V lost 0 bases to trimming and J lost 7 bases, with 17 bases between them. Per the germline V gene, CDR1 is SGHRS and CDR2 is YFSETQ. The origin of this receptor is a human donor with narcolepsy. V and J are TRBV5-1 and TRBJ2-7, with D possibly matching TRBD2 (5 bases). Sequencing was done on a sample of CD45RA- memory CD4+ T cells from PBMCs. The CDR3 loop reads CASSLAGTPPGEQYF. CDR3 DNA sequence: TGCGCCAGCAGCTTGGCGGGCACTCCGCCGGGGGAGCAGTACTTC.